This T cell receptor beta chain was found in a study of blood T cell repertoires in COVID-19. For the study at large: Collection of acute and convalescent COVID-19 samples took place in the United States, Italy and Spain. T cells, B-cell-depleted T cells, or PBMCs provided the cDNA or gDNA that served as material.

The CDR3 runs 16 residues. Profiled with immunoSEQ multiplex PCR; TCRdb holds only in-frame clones, not every one. The table includes 400,000 or so clones, 89% detected once. The sequencing input was peripheral blood. The TCR sequence derives from a woman aged 40 to 50 with COVID-19, enrolled during active disease. The chain couples TRBV21-1 to TRBJ2-7; TRBD1, the D gene given by the table, was not confirmed from the DNA. TRBV21-1 corresponds to a pseudogene. CDR3 DNA sequence: TGTGCCAGCAGAAGGGGCATCCGGGACAGTTCCTACGAGCAGTACTTC. Its translation: CASRRGIRDSSYEQYF.